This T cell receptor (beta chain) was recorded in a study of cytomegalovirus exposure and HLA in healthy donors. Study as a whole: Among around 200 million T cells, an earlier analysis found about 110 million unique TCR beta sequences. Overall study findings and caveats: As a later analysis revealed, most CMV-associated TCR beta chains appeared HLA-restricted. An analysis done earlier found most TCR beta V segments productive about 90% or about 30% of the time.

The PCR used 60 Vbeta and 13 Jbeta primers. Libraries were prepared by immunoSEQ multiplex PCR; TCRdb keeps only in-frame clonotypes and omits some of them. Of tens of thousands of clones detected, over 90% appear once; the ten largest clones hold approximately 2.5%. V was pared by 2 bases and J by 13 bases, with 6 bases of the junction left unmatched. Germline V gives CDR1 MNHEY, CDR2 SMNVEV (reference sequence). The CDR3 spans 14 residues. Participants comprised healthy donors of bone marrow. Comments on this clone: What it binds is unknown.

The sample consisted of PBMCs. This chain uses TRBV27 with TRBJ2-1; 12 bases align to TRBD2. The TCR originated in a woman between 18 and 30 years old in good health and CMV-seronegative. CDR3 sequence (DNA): TGTGCCAGCAGTTTAGTACTAGCGGGAGGTCCACAGTTCTTC. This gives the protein CASSLVLAGGPQFF.